The entry that follows covers one T cell receptor beta chain sequence. Measured with immunoSEQ multiplex PCR; TCRdb has only the in-frame clones, and not every one. The sample consists of 150,000 to 200,000 clones, more than 75% of them appearing once. This entry belongs to a study of blood T cell repertoires in COVID-19. Study-level background: PBMCs, B-cell-depleted T cells, or T cells were the source of the cDNA or gDNA that made up the material.

The sequence was obtained from a man aged 60-69 years with COVID-19, enrolled during active disease. The sequenced sample was peripheral blood.

CDR3 loop: CASRLHRGLGYEQYF. CDR3 DNA sequence: TGTGCCAGCAGGCTACACAGGGGGCTCGGCTACGAGCAGTACTTC. This chain joins TRBV27 and TRBJ2-7, with 9 bases fitting TRBD1. V lost 6 bases to trimming and J lost 3 bases; unmatched junction nucleotides: 9. The germline V gene encodes CDR1 MNHEY and CDR2 SMNVEV (reference sequence). This CDR3 contains 15 residues.